This note documents a single TCR beta chain sequence. The entry originates in a study of control samples from healthy donors and cancer patients. This table comes from immunoSEQ multiplex PCR, and its TCRdb copy is limited to in-frame clones, with some not included. This sample yields more than 100,000 clones, of which approximately 89% are seen a single time; just over 8.5% belongs to the top ten. Trimming took off 2 bases at V and 4 bases at J, with 14 bases between the two ends. This CDR3 has 15 residues. Germline CDR1 reads MGHDK; CDR2 reads SYGVNS. Sequences were obtained from blood. This TCR derives from a man aged 18 to 30 in good health. The J gene is TRBJ2-5, the V gene TRBV25-1; D could derive from TRBD1 or TRBD2 (6 bases each). The DNA for the CDR3 is TGTGCCAGCAGTGAACGGGGGCGGCCCGGAGAGACCCAGTACTTC. Protein product: CASSERGRPGETQYF.